Here is one TCR beta chain with its context. It lacks a known antigen. One base away there is no much larger clone; base qualities are not given. The data originate from a study of blood T cell repertoires in COVID-19 (dated by TCRdb to the early 2020s). Describing the broader study: The collaborator samples originated in the United States, Italy and Spain and spanned the acute and convalescent phases of COVID-19. Samples were obtained from the ongoing ImmuneRACE study (first 160 participants) and from 1,254 subjects provided by 6 global collaborators. The dataset comprised deeply sampled blood TCRbeta repertoires from subjects exposed to, actively infected with, or recovered from COVID-19. A freely available public database, intended as a resource for researchers studying the immune response to SARS-CoV-2, is where the repertoires were released. The sample metadata nearly always contained a de-identified subject ID, COVID-19 status, age in years and sex. Where available, HLA class I and class II types were taken from metadata supplied by the sample provider and were not determined by assay-based typing. The prospective study material was composed of cDNA or gDNA derived from T cells, B-cell-depleted T cells, or PBMCs.

TCRbeta CDR3 regions were amplified from genomic DNA by means of the immunoSEQ Assay, a bias-controlled multiplex PCR. The published analysis was carried out like this. Nucleated cell counts per sample were estimated from amplification of reference gene primers within the assay. To quantify the absolute abundance of each unique TCRbeta CDR3 rearrangement, sequence reads were collapsed and filtered. For each sample, productive Simpson clonality was calculated as the square root of Simpson's diversity index across productive rearrangements. Not all clones reach the TCRdb copy of this immuneACCESS table, which keeps in-frame sequences only. Checked studies attribute under half of the gap to unresolved V genes and leave the rest unexplained. For V, J and clone size, that table is used; D and trimming come from the DNA. The sample table holds around 200,000 clones, of which around 83% were seen once. 8.2% of the sample rests with the top ten.

Whole blood was collected in K2EDTA tubes by collaborating institutions according to the institutions' own protocols. Collaborator samples were shipped for TCRbeta analysis as frozen whole blood, isolated PBMCs, or DNA extracted from either sample type. The research as a whole found: The quantity of clinical and demographic metadata differed by source and by participant and was supplied without curation.

The CDR3 contains 17 residues, cysteine and phenylalanine counted. Just the 51-base CDR3 DNA is kept, in frame starting at base 1. The germline V end is reduced by 8 bases and the J end by 4 bases; junction bases left unmatched: 15. The germline V gene specifies SQVTM as CDR1 and ANQGSEA as CDR2. The receptor was isolated from a woman in her forties or fifties with acute or convalescent COVID-19. The rearranged chain carries TRBV29-1 and TRBJ2-1, with 12 bases aligning to TRBD2. The sequenced sample consisted of peripheral blood. The CDR3 protein sequence reads: CSTRTSGIWGIYNEQFF. The nucleotide sequence is TGCAGCACACGGACTAGCGGGATCTGGGGCATATACAATGAGCAGTTCTTC.